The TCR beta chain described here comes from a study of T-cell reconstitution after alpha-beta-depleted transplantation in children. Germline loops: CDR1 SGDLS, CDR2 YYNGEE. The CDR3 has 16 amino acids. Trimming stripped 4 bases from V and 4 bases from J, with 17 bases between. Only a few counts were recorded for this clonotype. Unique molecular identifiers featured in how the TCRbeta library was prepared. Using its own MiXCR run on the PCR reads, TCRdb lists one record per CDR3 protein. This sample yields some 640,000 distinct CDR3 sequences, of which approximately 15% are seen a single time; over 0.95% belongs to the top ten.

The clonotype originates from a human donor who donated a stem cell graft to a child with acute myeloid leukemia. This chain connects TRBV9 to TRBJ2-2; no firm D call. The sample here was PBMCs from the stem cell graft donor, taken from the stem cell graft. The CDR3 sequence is CASSMRSVLGTGELFF. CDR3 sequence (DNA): TGTGCCAGCAGCATGAGGTCAGTTCTAGGCACCGGGGAGCTGTTTTTT.